The text below deals with one TCR beta chain. Its antigen is as yet unknown. This sample stems from a study of human T cells and chemical hapten exposure. Across the whole study: An area of 2 cm by 2 to 2.5 cm on upper inner arm skin received 2% DPC for sensitization.

The V end lost 4 bases, the J end lost 5 bases, and 8 bases lay between the germline ends. The CDR3 runs to 12 residues. Germline V lookup: CDR1 MDHEN, CDR2 SYDVKM. Whole-study findings and limits: TCRs at a frequency above 1 in 1000 stayed unchanged with DPC sensitization. Compared to controls, expanded TCRs made significantly more large clusters of similar CDR3s.

As to time point: patch test 3, about 24 weeks after DPC sensitization. The sample's treatment: therapeutic diphenylcyclopropenone sensitization with weekly scalp DPC. TCRdb redid the calling of the RACE reads with MiXCR, one entry per CDR3 protein. The sample holds roughly 100,000 distinct CDR3 sequences; nearly 35% are singletons and the top ten take less than 3%. This receptor was taken from a man aged 40-49 years with alopecia areata. Some clones in this sample may be carry-over from other donors' samples. The sample was whole blood, taken in connection with sensitization to the hapten diphenylcyclopropenone (DPC). The chain combines TRBV28 with TRBJ1-2; no firm D call. The CDR3 spells CASSSDTYGYTF. CDR3 sequence (DNA): TGTGCCAGCAGTTCAGACACGTATGGCTACACCTTC.